The 10 T cell receptor beta chains below come from one sample, sequenced in a study of blood T cells in healthy people across ages. Using a J-beta primer mix together with a sample-barcoded 5' primer, a second PCR was run for roughly 6 to 12 cycles. TCRdb re-derived calls from the 5' RACE reads in MiXCR, one entry per CDR3 protein. Among more than 1,400,000 distinct CDR3 sequences, 35% to 45% were seen once, and the ten largest hold 7.9%. Sequencing was carried out using blood. The receptors derive from a woman between 18 and 30 years old in good health.

The chain combines TRBV4-2 with TRBJ1-2, with 8 bases matching TRBD1. CDR1 LGHNA and CDR2 YNFKEQ come from the germline V gene. This CDR3 is built from 18 residues. V shed 0 bases, J shed 2 bases, and the junction held 11 bases outside the gene matches. This chain's CDR3 is CASSQEWAGTGSNYGYTF. DNA of the CDR3: TGTGCCAGCAGCCAAGAATGGGCGGGGACAGGCTCCAACTATGGCTACACCTTC.

In its sample, this clonotype was seen many times. V usage is TRBV2 and J usage is TRBJ2-5; D gene ambiguous. The CDR3 extends over 12 amino acids. V lost 0 bases and J lost 3, with 2 bases in between. Germline CDR1 SNHLY, CDR2 FYNNEI. The CDR3 DNA reads TGTGCCAGCAGTGAAGCCAAAGAGACCCAGTACTTC. It encodes CASSEAKETQYF.

This clonotype appeared a few times. The rearrangement joins TRBV25-1 to TRBJ2-5, with TRBD2 as a possible D gene (6 bases). Germline CDR1 is MGHDK and CDR2 is SYGVNS. The CDR3 is made up of 14 amino acids. Trimming pared 3 bases from V and 2 bases from J, leaving 10 bases between. CDR3 region: CASSDQGGQETQYF. The CDR3 DNA reads TGTGCCAGCAGTGACCAGGGAGGACAAGAGACCCAGTACTTC.

This clonotype occurred a few times. The chain combines TRBV15 with TRBJ2-5; D is ambiguous. Germline V gene data show CDR1 as LNHNV and CDR2 as YYDKDF (reference sequence). The CDR3 contains 13 residues. The V end was cut by 1 base, the J end by 11 bases, with 14 bases between. DNA for the CDR3: TGTGCCACCAGCAGAGCGATGAACAATGAGCAGTACTTC. Translating gives CATSRAMNNEQYF.

This clonotype has only a few counts. DNA of the CDR3: TGTGCCAGCAGCCAAGATTTAGCGAGACAAGAGACCCAGTACTTC. Protein product: CASSQDLARQETQYF. J is TRBJ2-5 and V is TRBV4-2; a possible D gene is TRBD2 (5 bases). CDR3 size: 15 residues. Germline CDR1 is LGHNA and CDR2 is YNFKEQ. Trimming took 0 bases from V and 2 from J, leaving 10 bases between them.

This clonotype was recorded many times. The rearrangement joins TRBV4-1 to TRBJ2-5, with TRBD2 matching over 10 bases. Germline loops: CDR1 MGHRA, CDR2 YSYEKL. V dropped 2 bases and J dropped 2; count of bases not matched to a gene: 2. The CDR3 length is 15 residues. The CDR3 bases are TGCGCCAGCAGCCAACTAGCGGGAGTTCAAGAGACCCAGTACTTC. It translates to CASSQLAGVQETQYF.

Only a few counts were recorded for this clonotype. The chain employs TRBV12-3 or TRBV12-4 and TRBJ2-7; D tentatively reads TRBD1 or TRBD2 (5 bases each). V was pared by 8 bases and J by 0 bases, with 14 bases between. CDR3 size: 14 residues. The CDR3 loop reads CASSRDGPSYEQYF. The CDR3 nucleotides are TGTGCCAGCTCACGGGACGGTCCCTCCTACGAGCAGTACTTC.

Only one count was recorded for this clonotype. V and J are TRBV7-9 and TRBJ1-2; 7 bases match TRBD1. The CDR3 sequence is 12 residues long. The germline V gene encodes CDR1 SEHNR and CDR2 FQNEAQ (reference sequence). V lost 8 bases, J lost 7 bases, and 7 bases stayed unmatched. The CDR3 spells CASDDRVSGYTF. CDR3 coding DNA: TGTGCCAGCGACGACAGGGTTTCTGGCTACACCTTC.

In the case of this clonotype: A read error may produce the germline difference seen at one junction end. The gene calls are TRBV14 and TRBJ2-3; the D is unclear. This CDR3 region has 15 residues. CDR1 and CDR2 from the germline V gene are SGHDN and FVKESK. CDR3 loop: CASSQWTDDTDTQCF. As DNA, the CDR3 is TGTGCCAGCAGCCAATGGACGGATGACACAGATACGCAGTGTTTT.

This clonotype was seen a few times. The genes are TRBV12-3 or TRBV12-4 and TRBJ1-6; the D is unclear. Deletions cut 2 bases from V and 8 bases from J, with 19 bases between. This CDR3 comprises 17 residues. CDR3 sequence: CASSLTHSFLFYSPLHF. CDR3 sequence (DNA): TGTGCCAGCAGTTTAACCCACAGCTTCCTATTTTATTCACCCCTCCACTTT.